This T cell receptor (beta chain) derives from a study of T cell clonotyping in hematopoietic cell transplantation. At the level of the study: Recipient samples before transplant were obtained post-cytoreduction. Study results and limitations: Recipient TCR diversity dropped after transplant; expanded clonotypes rose from day 30 to 180. At the given depth, recipient repertoires were over 95% de novo clonotypes.

About this clone: The target antigen is unknown.

Generated by immunoSEQ multiplex PCR, the TCRdb table keeps only in-frame clones and is missing some. The profile covers tens of thousands of clones, with about 95% appearing a single time and about 1.5% taken by the ten largest. The CDR3 is 15 residues long. The V gene lost 4 bases and the J gene lost 6 bases, with 17 bases spanning the gap. CDR1 is MNHEY and CDR2 is SMNVEV in the germline V gene (reference sequence). The time point denotes: recipient sample about 28 days before transplant, after cytoreduction. The sample was peripheral blood mononuclear cells, taken before stem cell transplant. The V and J genes are TRBV27 and TRBJ2-3, with D perhaps assigned TRBD1 or TRBD2 (5 bases each). This TCR was sampled from a man aged 40-49 years with chronic myeloid leukemia. Some clones in this sample may be carry-over from other donors' samples. The CDR3 spells CASSSPPQGGDTQYF. CDR3 bases: TGTGCCAGCAGTTCGCCCCCCCAGGGCGGGGATACGCAGTATTTT.